The T cell receptor beta chain described here comes from a study of T cells in Graves' hyperthyroidism and ophthalmopathy. Study in general: Peripheral blood was acquired at first diagnosis, ahead of any therapy whatsoever.

The PBMCs studied were ones that came from around 10 ml fresh peripheral blood. CDR1 and CDR2 from the germline V gene are SGHTA and FQGTGA. This CDR3 comprises 13 residues. V shed 3 bases and J shed 6 bases, with 11 bases lying between them. This clonotype was recorded many times. What was amplified from RNA transcripts were TCR beta CDR3 regions. First-round RT-PCR targeting the TCR CDR3 was performed with the HTBI primer set. In TCRdb, the multiplex PCR reads were re-called with MiXCR into one record per CDR3 protein. Found here are about 360,000 distinct CDR3 sequences, approximately 15% of them singletons; the top ten hold 25% to 30%.

The source material was blood. This receptor was obtained from a woman aged 18 to 35 with Graves' hyperthyroidism that later progressed to Graves' ophthalmopathy. The gene calls are TRBV7-3 and TRBJ1-1; possible D gene TRBD1, 6 bases. The DNA of the CDR3 is TGTGCCAGCAGCTTTGTGGGGGGCGCTGAAGCTTTCTTT. Residues: CASSFVGGAEAFF.